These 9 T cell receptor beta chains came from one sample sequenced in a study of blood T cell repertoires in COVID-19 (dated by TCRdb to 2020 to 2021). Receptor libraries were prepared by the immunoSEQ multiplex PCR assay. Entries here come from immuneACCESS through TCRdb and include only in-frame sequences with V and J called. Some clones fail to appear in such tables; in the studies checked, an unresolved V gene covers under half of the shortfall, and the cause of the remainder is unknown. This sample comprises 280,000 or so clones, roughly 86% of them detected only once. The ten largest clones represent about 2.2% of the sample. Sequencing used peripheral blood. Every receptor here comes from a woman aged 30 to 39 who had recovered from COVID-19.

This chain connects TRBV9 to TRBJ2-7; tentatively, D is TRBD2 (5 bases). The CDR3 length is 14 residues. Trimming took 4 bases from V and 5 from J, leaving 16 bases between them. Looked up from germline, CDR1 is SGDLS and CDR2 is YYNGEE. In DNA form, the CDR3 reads TGTGCCAGCAGCCGGGGTAGTCCGGAGAACGAGCAGTACTTC. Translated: CASSRGSPENEQYF.

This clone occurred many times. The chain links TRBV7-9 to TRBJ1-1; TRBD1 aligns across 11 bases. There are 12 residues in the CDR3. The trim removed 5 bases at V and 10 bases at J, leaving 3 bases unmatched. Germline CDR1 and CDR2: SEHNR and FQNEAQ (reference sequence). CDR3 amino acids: CASSGDRGLAFF. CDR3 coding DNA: TGTGCCAGCAGCGGGGACAGGGGGTTAGCTTTCTTT. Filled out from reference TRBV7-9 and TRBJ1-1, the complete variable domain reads DTGVSQNPRHKITKRGQNVTFRCDPISEHNRLYWYRQTLGQGPEFLTYFQNEAQLEKSRLLSDRFSAERPKGSFSTLEIQRTEQGDSAMYLCASSGDRGLAFFGQGTRLTVV.

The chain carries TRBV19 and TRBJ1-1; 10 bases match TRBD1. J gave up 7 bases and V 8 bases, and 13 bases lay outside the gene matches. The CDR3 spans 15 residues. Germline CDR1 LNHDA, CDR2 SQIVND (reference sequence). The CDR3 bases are TGTGCCAGTGATAAACCGGGACAGGGGCTAGGTGAAGCTTTCTTT. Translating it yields CASDKPGQGLGEAFF.

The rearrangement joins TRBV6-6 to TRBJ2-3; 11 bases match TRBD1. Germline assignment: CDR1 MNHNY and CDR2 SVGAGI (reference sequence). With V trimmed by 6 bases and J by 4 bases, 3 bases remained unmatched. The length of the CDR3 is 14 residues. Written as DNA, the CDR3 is TGTGCCAGCAGCCGGGACAGGGGGTCAGATACGCAGTATTTT. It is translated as CASSRDRGSDTQYF.

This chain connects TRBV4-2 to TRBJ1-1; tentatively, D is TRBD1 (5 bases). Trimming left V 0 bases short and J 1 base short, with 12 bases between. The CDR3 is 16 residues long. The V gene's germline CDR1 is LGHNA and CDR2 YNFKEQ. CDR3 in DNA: TGTGCCAGCAGCCAAGATCTGGGGCGGACGAACACTGAAGCTTTCTTT. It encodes CASSQDLGRTNTEAFF.

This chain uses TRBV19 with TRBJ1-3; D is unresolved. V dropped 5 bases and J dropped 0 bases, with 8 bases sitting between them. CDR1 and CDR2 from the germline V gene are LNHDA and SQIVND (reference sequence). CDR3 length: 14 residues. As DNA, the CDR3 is TGTGCCAGTAGTCCGGGTGACTCTGGAAACACCATATATTTT. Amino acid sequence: CASSPGDSGNTIYF.

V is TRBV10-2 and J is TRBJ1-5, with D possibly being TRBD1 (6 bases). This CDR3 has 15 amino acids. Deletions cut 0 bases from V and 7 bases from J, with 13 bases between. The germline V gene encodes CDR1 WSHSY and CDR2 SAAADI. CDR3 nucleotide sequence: TGCGCCAGCAGTGAGTCGACTTTAGGGGGACAGCCCCAGCATTTT. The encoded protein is CASSESTLGGQPQHF.

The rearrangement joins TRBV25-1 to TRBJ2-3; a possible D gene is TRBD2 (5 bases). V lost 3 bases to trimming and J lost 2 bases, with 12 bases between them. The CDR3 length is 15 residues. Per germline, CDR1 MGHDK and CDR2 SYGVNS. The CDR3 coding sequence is TGTGCCAGCAGTGATCTTCTAGCTACCACAGATACGCAGTATTTT. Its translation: CASSDLLATTDTQYF.

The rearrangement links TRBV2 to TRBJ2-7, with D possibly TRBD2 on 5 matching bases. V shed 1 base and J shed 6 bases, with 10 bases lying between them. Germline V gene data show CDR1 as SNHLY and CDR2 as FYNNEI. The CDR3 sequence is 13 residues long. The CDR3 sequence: CASSEEEAAEQYF. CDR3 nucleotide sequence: TGTGCCAGCAGTGAAGAGGAGGCGGCCGAGCAGTACTTC. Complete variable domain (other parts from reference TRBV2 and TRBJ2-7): EPEVTQTPSHQVTQMGQEVILRCVPISNHLYFYWYRQILGQKVEFLVSFYNNEISEKSEIFDDQFSVERPDGSNFTLKIRSTKLEDSAMYFCASSEEEAAEQYFGPGTRLTVT.